Below, 27 T cell receptor beta chains from the same sample are listed, as sequenced in a study of shared clonotypes between healthy human individuals. Generated by immunoSEQ multiplex PCR, the TCRdb table keeps only in-frame clones and is missing some. Of approximately 1,500,000 clones listed, roughly 98% are singletons. Material for sequencing was naive CD4+ T cells sorted from blood. Indicated subset: CD45RA+ positively selected. The source is a man aged 25-40 years in good health.

The chain joins TRBV12-5 to TRBJ2-3; 7 bases line up with TRBD1. V was clipped by 1 base and J by 4 bases; unmatched bases: 8. The CDR3 extends over 16 amino acids. Looked up from germline, CDR1 is LGHNT and CDR2 is FRNRAP. The CDR3 loop is CASGLGTRQGADTQYF. CDR3 nucleotide sequence: TGTGCTAGTGGTTTGGGGACCCGACAGGGAGCAGATACGCAGTATTTT.

The chain joins TRBV2 to TRBJ2-4; weak D call: TRBD1 (5 bases). V was clipped by 3 bases and J by 8 bases, with 14 bases between them. This CDR3 region has 14 residues. CDR1 is SNHLY and CDR2 is FYNNEI in the germline V gene. Here the CDR3 reads CASSERRGSHIQYF. The CDR3 DNA reads TGTGCCAGCAGTGAGCGTAGGGGTTCGCACATTCAGTACTTC.

The genes are TRBV6-5 and TRBJ2-7; no clear D. Germline V gives CDR1 MNHEY, CDR2 SVGAGI. The ends were cut back, 4 bases at V and 6 bases at J, with 13 bases in the middle. This CDR3 region has 13 residues. The DNA of the CDR3 is TGTGCCAGCAGTTCCATCTTGGCCGCCGAGCAGTACTTC. Protein sequence: CASSSILAAEQYF.

V gene TRBV9 combines with J gene TRBJ2-5; tentative D call: TRBD1 (6 bases). Trimming stripped 0 bases from V and 4 bases from J, with 16 bases between. CDR3 length: 16 residues. Germline assignment: CDR1 SGDLS and CDR2 YYNGEE. This CDR3 is CASSVGDTGLGETQYF. The CDR3 coding sequence is TGTGCCAGCAGCGTAGGGGACACAGGACTTGGAGAGACCCAGTACTTC.

This rearrangement joins TRBV5-1 to TRBJ2-2; D is undetermined. The CDR3 consists of 17 residues. V shed 0 bases and J shed 1 base, with 13 bases lying between them. Germline V gene sequence: CDR1 SGHRS, CDR2 YFSETQ. The CDR3 DNA reads as TGCGCCAGCAGCTTGGGCCCTAGACTGGGGAACACCGGGGAGCTGTTTTTT. It codes for CASSLGPRLGNTGELFF.

A few counts support this clone. The chain is built from TRBV25-1 and TRBJ1-5; tentatively, D is TRBD1 (5 bases). This CDR3 has 13 amino acids. The germline CDR1 and CDR2 sequences are MGHDK and SYGVNS. Trimming cost V 5 bases and J 1 base, with 6 bases left between them. The CDR3 DNA reads TGTGCCAGCAGTCGGGGGAGCAATCAGCCCCAGCATTTT. Translating gives CASSRGSNQPQHF. The full variable domain, completed using reference TRBV25-1 and TRBJ1-5, is EADIYQTPRYLVIGTGKKITLECSQTMGHDKMYWYQQDPGMELHLIHYSYGVNSTEKGDLSSESTVSRIRTEHFPLTLESARPSHTSQYLCASSRGSNQPQHFGDGTRLSIL.

In regard to this clone: Other DNA sequences in the sample encode the same CDR3. The chain has TRBV28 and TRBJ2-1, with D possibly matching TRBD2 (5 bases). Germline CDR1 MDHEN, CDR2 SYDVKM. The CDR3 extends over 15 amino acids. Between the trimmed V and J ends, which lost 6 bases and 0 bases, there was a span of 12 bases. The CDR3 bases are TGTGCCAGCAGCCTAAGCGGAACCTCCTACAATGAGCAGTTCTTC. It codes for CASSLSGTSYNEQFF.

This chain links TRBV9 with TRBJ2-7, with D maybe TRBD2 (6 bases). The CDR3 sequence is 16 residues long. CDR1 SGDLS and CDR2 YYNGEE come from the germline V gene. Trimming removed 4 bases at V and 5 bases at J, with 22 bases between. Here the CDR3 reads CASSFTQWSGLDEQYF. CDR3 nucleotides: TGTGCCAGCAGCTTCACCCAGTGGAGCGGGTTAGACGAGCAGTACTTC.

The V call is TRBV28, the J call TRBJ2-1; D call uncertain. Germline values: CDR1 MDHEN, CDR2 SYDVKM. Trimming stripped 3 bases from V and 6 bases from J, with 18 bases between. The CDR3 is 16 residues long. The CDR3 loop reads CASSFMLSRYSNEQFF. CDR3 coding DNA: TGTGCCAGCAGTTTTATGCTTTCTAGGTATTCCAATGAGCAGTTCTTC.

The chain carries TRBV5-1 and TRBJ2-1, with 10 bases matching TRBD1. The germline V gene encodes CDR1 SGHRS and CDR2 YFSETQ. The CDR3 covers 15 residues. V lost 5 bases to trimming and J lost 8 bases; unmatched junction nucleotides: 10. The CDR3, as DNA: TGCGCCAGCAGTTTTAGACAGGGGGCAGGGGATGAGCAGTTCTTC. This encodes CASSFRQGAGDEQFF.

The V call is TRBV2, the J call TRBJ2-7; D not certain. CDR3 length equals 15 residues. Germline-derived CDR1 and CDR2 are SNHLY and FYNNEI. V was trimmed by 4 bases and J by 3 bases, leaving 16 bases between them. The CDR3 DNA follows: TGTGCCAGCAGTGTGTCGGCACTACACTTCTACGAGCAGTACTTC. Its translation: CASSVSALHFYEQYF.

The genes are TRBV6-6 and TRBJ2-7, with D possibly being TRBD2 (6 bases). The CDR3 contains 16 residues. Germline lookup yields CDR1 MNHNY and CDR2 SVGAGI (reference sequence). V lost 2 bases, J lost 2 bases, and 16 bases lay in between. The CDR3 DNA reads as TGTGCCAGCAGTTACGGGACTTCTTCCCCAGCCTACGAGCAGTACTTC. Amino acid sequence: CASSYGTSSPAYEQYF.

The rearrangement uses TRBV4-3 and TRBJ1-2; 9 bases line up with TRBD1. This CDR3 contains 13 residues. With V trimmed by 4 bases and J by 8 bases, 5 bases remained unmatched. Germline assignment: CDR1 LGHNA and CDR2 YSLEER. CDR3 loop: CASSLQGARGYTF. The CDR3 bases are TGCGCCAGCAGCCTACAGGGGGCGCGGGGCTACACCTTC.

The chain recombines TRBV15 with TRBJ2-2, with 7 bases identical to TRBD2. The V segment lost 1 base and the J segment 5 bases; nucleotides outside the gene matches: 4. Per the germline V gene, CDR1 is LNHNV and CDR2 is YYDKDF (reference sequence). This CDR3 contains 15 residues. The CDR3 loop is CATSRAGGSTGELFF. As DNA, the CDR3 is TGTGCCACCAGCAGAGCGGGAGGAAGTACCGGGGAGCTGTTTTTT.

The J gene is TRBJ1-5, the V gene TRBV19; 8 bases map to TRBD1. V shed 10 bases, J shed 4 bases, and the junction held 12 bases outside the gene matches. Germline lookup yields CDR1 LNHDA and CDR2 SQIVND (reference sequence). CDR3 length: 15 residues. The CDR3 DNA reads TGTGCCACCACTAAAACAGGGGGATCAAATCAGCCCCAGCATTTT. This translates into CATTKTGGSNQPQHF.

The chain couples TRBV28 to TRBJ2-7; 10 bases match TRBD2. J lost 9 bases, V lost 8 bases, and 10 bases had no gene match. The CDR3 has 13 residues. CDR1 is MDHEN, CDR2 SYDVKM, per germline. The CDR3 sequence: CASGTSDRPGQYF. DNA for the CDR3: TGTGCCAGCGGGACTAGCGACCGCCCTGGGCAGTACTTC. Complete variable domain (other parts from reference TRBV28 and TRBJ2-7): DVKVTQSSRYLVKRTGEKVFLECVQDMDHENMFWYRQDPGLGLRLIYFSYDVKMKEKGDIPEGYSVSREKKERFSLILESASTNQTSMYLCASGTSDRPGQYFGPGTRLTVT.

This chain uses TRBV19 with TRBJ2-1; no clear D. The germline V gene has CDR1 LNHDA and CDR2 SQIVND (reference sequence). This CDR3 comprises 16 residues. V was shortened by 10 bases and J by 2 bases, with 21 bases between the two germline ends. The CDR3 nucleotides are TGTGCCACCACCTCCACACCAAGTTTTGCCTACAATGAGCAGTTCTTC. Protein: CATTSTPSFAYNEQFF. The full variable domain, rest sourced from reference TRBV19 and TRBJ2-1, is DGGITQSPKYLFRKEGQNVTLSCEQNLNHDAMYWYRQDPGQGLRLIYYSQIVNDFQKGDIAEGYSVSREKKESFPLTVTSAQKNPTAFYLCATTSTPSFAYNEQFFGPGTRLTVL.

This sequence joins TRBV10-3 and TRBJ2-3, with 9 bases that match TRBD2. In germline, CDR1 is ENHRY, CDR2 SYGVKD. The V and J ends lost 8 bases and 6 bases, in that order; junction bases with no gene match: 15. This CDR3 contains 16 residues. The CDR3 bases are TGTGCCATCGATAGTAGCGGGAGCCGCCGGGTGGATACGCAGTATTTT. Protein sequence: CAIDSSGSRRVDTQYF.

The chain combines TRBV18 with TRBJ2-1, with 14 bases fitting TRBD2. Germline V gene lookup returns CDR1 KGHSH and CDR2 LQKENI. The CDR3 runs to 18 residues. V was pared by 3 bases and J by 8 bases, with 12 bases of the junction left unmatched. Here the CDR3 reads CASSPEAGLAGGAYEQFF. DNA for the CDR3: TGTGCCAGCTCACCTGAAGCAGGACTAGCGGGAGGCGCGTATGAGCAGTTCTTC. The full variable domain, completed using reference TRBV18 and TRBJ2-1, is NAGVMQNPRHLVRRRGQEARLRCSPMKGHSHVYWYRQLPEEGLKFMVYLQKENIIDESGMPKERFSAEFPKEGPSILRIQQVVRGDSAAYFCASSPEAGLAGGAYEQFFGPGTRLTVL.

The genes are TRBV6-1 and TRBJ1-1, with a tentative D call TRBD1 (5 bases). Germline values: CDR1 MNHNS, CDR2 SASEGT. V gave up 6 bases and J gave up 2 bases, with 10 bases separating them. CDR3 size: 13 residues. Here the CDR3 reads CASRTALNTEAFF. CDR3 DNA: TGTGCCAGCAGGACAGCACTCAACACTGAAGCTTTCTTT.

V is TRBV15 and J is TRBJ2-1; possible D gene TRBD1, 5 bases. The germline CDR1 and CDR2 sequences are LNHNV and YYDKDF (reference sequence). The CDR3 spans 16 residues. V was clipped by 2 bases and J by 8 bases, with 19 bases between them. The CDR3 DNA reads TGTGCCACCAGCAGACTCACCGGAATGGGGCCCCATGAGCAGTTCTTC. It is translated as CATSRLTGMGPHEQFF.

The chain uses TRBV19 and TRBJ2-1; 7 nucleotides agree with TRBD2. The CDR3 contains 13 residues. J was trimmed by 4 bases and V by 8 bases; bases with no gene match: 5. The germline V gene has CDR1 LNHDA and CDR2 SQIVND (reference sequence). For the CDR3, the DNA is TGTGCCAGTGGGAGGGACTATTACAATGAGCAGTTCTTC. Amino acid sequence: CASGRDYYNEQFF.

The chain carries TRBV19 and TRBJ2-2, with D possibly matching TRBD1 (5 bases). Trimming removed 8 bases from V and 6 bases from J, with 13 bases in between. CDR3 length: 13 residues. Germline CDR1 is LNHDA and CDR2 is SQIVND (reference sequence). The CDR3 region has the DNA TGTGCCAGTTCGGCAGGGAATCCCGGGGAGCTGTTTTTT. This encodes CASSAGNPGELFF.

The chain employs TRBV6-4 and TRBJ2-7, with no clear D. The V end lost 8 bases, the J end lost 6 bases, and 17 bases lay between the germline ends. Germline V gives CDR1 MRHNA, CDR2 SNTAGT. This CDR3 is built from 13 residues. The CDR3 sequence is CASQRLEPCEQYF. CDR3 nucleotide sequence: TGTGCCAGCCAAAGATTGGAACCTTGCGAGCAGTACTTC.

J is TRBJ1-5 and V is TRBV5-8; TRBD1 is a possible D gene (5 bases). Looked up from germline, CDR1 is SGHTS and CDR2 is YDEGEE. The CDR3 loop spans 14 amino acids. V gave up 0 bases and J gave up 3 bases, with 7 bases separating them. The CDR3 DNA reads as TGTGCCAGCAGCTTGGGACAGATCAATCAGCCCCAGCATTTT. Protein: CASSLGQINQPQHF.

V and J are TRBV27 and TRBJ1-2; D gene uncertain. Germline CDR1 and CDR2: MNHEY and SMNVEV (reference sequence). Trimming removed 5 bases from V and 10 bases from J, with 32 bases in between. The CDR3 sequence is 18 residues long. The CDR3 reads CASSPPNPDSTSGRPYTF. Here the CDR3 DNA reads TGTGCCAGCAGTCCACCTAACCCAGATTCGACCTCTGGCAGACCCTACACCTTC.

This clone was detected only once. The chain uses TRBV19 and TRBJ2-5, with D perhaps TRBD2 (6 bases). This CDR3 contains 14 residues. V dropped 6 bases and J dropped 5 bases, with 16 bases sitting between them. Per germline, CDR1 LNHDA and CDR2 SQIVND (reference sequence). The DNA of the CDR3 is TGTGCCAGTAGCTCCGCTGGCGGGGTCGAGACCCAGTACTTC. Residues: CASSSAGGVETQYF.